This T cell receptor (beta chain) is drawn from a study of cytomegalovirus exposure and HLA in healthy donors. V lost 4 bases and J lost 6, with 8 bases in between. This CDR3 spans 11 amino acids. Germline V lookup: CDR1 GTSNPN, CDR2 SVGIG (reference sequence). Study-wide points: Accurate HLA-A and HLA-B prediction from TCR beta sequences was reported for most subjects. An analysis was carried out later, and it reportedly showed fewer N-insertions in an Asian-associated ancestry cluster than the 666-donor mean. Analysis was carried out at a later point, and it linked a missense DCLRE1C variant to TCR beta V- and J-gene trimming. The study recorded fewer than 200 TCR beta chains that were cytomegalovirus-associated.

In the PCR, 60 Vbeta and 13 Jbeta primers were used. The assay was immunoSEQ multiplex PCR, and TCRdb's table has in-frame clones only and misses some. This sample has roughly 240,000 clones, with about 85% found just once. As regards this clone: Its antigen is as yet unknown.

This TCR was recovered from a girl aged 2-10 years in good health and CMV-seronegative. The J gene is TRBJ2-3, the V gene TRBV30; D is ambiguous. The source material was PBMCs. CDR3 amino acids: CAWTMRDTQYF. Here the CDR3 DNA reads TGTGCCTGGACCATGCGGGATACGCAGTATTTT.